Detailed here is one T cell receptor (beta chain). This entry belongs to a study of CD8 T cells in Susac syndrome. The CDR3 is made up of 13 amino acids. From germline, CDR1 is LGHDT and CDR2 YNNKEL (reference sequence). The ends were cut back, 4 bases at V and 2 bases at J, with 7 bases in the middle. Sequencing of TCR beta, carried out with a high-throughput approach, was applied to CD8+ and CD4+ T cells from the blood. Reverse transcription used about 0.45 to 1 ug RNA and random hexamers. MiXCR, applied by TCRdb to the immunoSEQ multiplex PCR reads, yields one record per CDR3 protein. This sample yields about 190,000 distinct CDR3 sequences, of which 90% to 95% are seen a single time; 0.08% to 0.11% belongs to the top ten.

Material for sequencing was CD4+ T cells from PBMCs. This TCR was sampled from a human donor in good health. The chain is built from TRBV3-1 and TRBJ2-3; D not resolved. The CDR3 protein is CASSLTDTDTQYF. Written as DNA, the CDR3 is TGTGCCAGCAGCCTTACTGACACAGATACGCAGTATTTT.